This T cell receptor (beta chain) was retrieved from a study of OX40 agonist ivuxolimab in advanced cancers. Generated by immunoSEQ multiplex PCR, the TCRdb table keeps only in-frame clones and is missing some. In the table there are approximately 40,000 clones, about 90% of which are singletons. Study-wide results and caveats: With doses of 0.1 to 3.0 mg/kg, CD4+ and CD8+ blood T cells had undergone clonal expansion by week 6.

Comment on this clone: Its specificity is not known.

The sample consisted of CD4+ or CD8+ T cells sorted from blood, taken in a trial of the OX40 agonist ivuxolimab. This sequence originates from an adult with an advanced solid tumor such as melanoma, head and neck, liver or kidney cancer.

The CDR3 DNA follows: TGTGCCAGCAGTGAGGGACAGGGGTACAATCAGCCCCAGCATTTT. It codes for CASSEGQGYNQPQHF. The J gene is TRBJ1-5, the V gene TRBV2; 10 bases align to TRBD1. CDR3 length: 15 amino acids. The J segment lost 3 bases and the V segment lost 3 bases, leaving 2 bases of the junction unmatched. Germline V CDR1 and CDR2: SNHLY, FYNNEI.